One and the same sample provided the 26 T cell receptor beta chains below, sequenced in a study of Ad26.COV2.S vaccination and SARS-CoV-2 variants. Produced via immunoSEQ multiplex PCR; TCRdb's table is partial and in-frame only. The sample consists of fewer than 300,000 clones, 70% to 90% of them appearing once. As to treatment: roughly 19 received Ad26.COV2.S at low or high dose, single or two shots; about five received placebo; per-sample allocation not given. Repertoires come from day 63 after the first vaccine or placebo injection. This material consisted of peripheral blood, taken in a trial of Ad26.COV2.S vaccine versus placebo. The receptors shown here come from a person aged 18-60 years who received the Ad26.COV2.S COVID-19 vaccine or a placebo.

V gene TRBV5-8 combines with J gene TRBJ2-3; either TRBD1 or TRBD2 may supply D (5 bases each). Trimming removed 2 bases from V and 0 bases from J, with 13 bases in between. Per the germline V gene, CDR1 is SGHTS and CDR2 is YDEGEE. The CDR3 runs 16 residues. The CDR3 sequence: CASSFGTDGSTDTQYF. The CDR3, as DNA: TGTGCCAGCAGCTTTGGGACCGACGGGAGCACAGATACGCAGTATTTT.

This clone was detected only once. The CDR3 DNA follows: TGTGCCAGCAGTGAAGGTTCGAGGGGGCACGGAGCTTTCTTT. Its protein product is CASSEGSRGHGAFF. The chain recombines TRBV2 with TRBJ1-1; 7 bases fit TRBD1. Germline V gene data show CDR1 as SNHLY and CDR2 as FYNNEI. With 1 base clipped from V and 10 bases from J, the junction kept 9 bases outside the gene matches. This CDR3 spans 14 amino acids.

This rearrangement joins TRBV6-2 or TRBV6-3 to TRBJ2-7; D is undetermined. Germline V gene lookup returns CDR1 MNHEY and CDR2 SVGEGT. The CDR3 covers 13 residues. The V end was cut by 4 bases, the J end by 3 bases, with 10 bases between. The CDR3 DNA follows: TGTGCCAGCAGTTTCCACAGAGACTACGAGCAGTACTTC. Translated, it gives CASSFHRDYEQYF.

The V gene is TRBV6-5, the J gene TRBJ2-7; TRBD1 matches 9 bases. CDR1 MNHEY and CDR2 SVGAGI come from the germline V gene. The CDR3 loop spans 16 amino acids. Trimming cost V 0 bases and J 4 bases; bases outside gene matches: 7. The CDR3 region is CASSYSRGQGRYEQYF. CDR3 DNA: TGTGCCAGCAGTTACTCAAGGGGACAGGGAAGATACGAGCAGTACTTC.

Concerning this clone: Different DNA sequences within this sample yield the same CDR3. The CDR3 here is CASSVEENTEAFF. DNA of the CDR3: TGTGCCAGCAGCGTAGAAGAGAACACTGAAGCTTTCTTT. The chain couples TRBV9 to TRBJ1-1; D gene uncertain. Germline loops: CDR1 SGDLS, CDR2 YYNGEE. CDR3 length: 13 amino acids. V dropped 0 bases and J dropped 1 base, with 4 bases sitting between them.

This chain uses TRBV30 with TRBJ1-6; no clear D. Looked up from germline, CDR1 is GTSNPN and CDR2 is SVGIG (reference sequence). This CDR3 contains 13 residues. The germline V and J ends were trimmed by 1 base and 14 bases, with 15 bases remaining between them. As DNA, the CDR3 is TGTGCCTGGAGTGACTTGGCCAGAGAGGCCCTCCACTTT. Its protein product is CAWSDLAREALHF.

The rearrangement uses TRBV3-1 (or the pseudogene TRBV3-2) and TRBJ2-7; D ambiguous. The CDR3 runs to 16 residues. V lost 0 bases to trimming and J lost 4 bases, with 16 bases between them. CDR1 and CDR2 from the germline V gene are LGHDT and YNNKEL (reference sequence). This CDR3 is CASSQEGPKPYYEQYF. The DNA of the CDR3 is TGTGCCAGCAGCCAAGAAGGGCCCAAGCCCTATTACGAGCAGTACTTC.

This chain uses TRBV27 with TRBJ2-7; TRBD1 matches at 10 bases. Germline lookup yields CDR1 MNHEY and CDR2 SMNVEV (reference sequence). Trimming cost V 6 bases and J 3 bases; bases outside gene matches: 8. The CDR3 runs 15 residues. CDR3 coding DNA: TGTGCCAGCAGCCTGGGGGGACAGGGGATCTACGAGCAGTACTTC. This translates into CASSLGGQGIYEQYF.

The gene calls are TRBV7-2 and TRBJ2-5; 15 bases map to TRBD2. Germline CDR1 SGHTA, CDR2 FQGNSA. V shed 4 bases and J 4 bases; nucleotides not matched to a gene: 7. The CDR3 extends over 17 amino acids. The CDR3 protein is CASSSMGTSGGRETQYF. DNA of the CDR3: TGTGCCAGCAGCTCAATGGGGACTAGCGGGGGGAGAGAGACCCAGTACTTC. The whole variable domain, remainder taken from reference TRBV7-2 and TRBJ2-5, is GAGVSQSPSNKVTEKGKDVELRCDPISGHTALYWYRQSLGQGLEFLIYFQGNSAPDKSGLPSDRFSAERTGGSVSTLTIQRTQQEDSAVYLCASSSMGTSGGRETQYFGPGTRLLVL.

This chain connects TRBV5-6 to TRBJ2-3; 12 nucleotides agree with TRBD2. The CDR3 is made up of 16 amino acids. The V segment lost 1 base and the J segment 3 bases; nucleotides outside the gene matches: 3. CDR1 is SGHDT and CDR2 is YYEEEE in the germline V gene. In DNA form, the CDR3 reads TGTGCCAGCAGCTTGTACCTAGCGGGAGGGACAGATACGCAGTATTTT. It specifies CASSLYLAGGTDTQYF.

The chain employs TRBV15 and TRBJ2-1, with 15 bases that match TRBD2. The ends lost 3 bases at V and 7 bases at J; junction bases unmatched: 10. CDR3 length: 18 amino acids. Germline loops: CDR1 LNHNV, CDR2 YYDKDF (reference sequence). The CDR3 sequence: CATSRGGLAGGPGNEQFF. The CDR3 DNA is TGTGCCACCAGCAGGGGTGGACTAGCGGGAGGGCCGGGGAATGAGCAGTTCTTC.

The rearrangement links TRBV7-2 to TRBJ2-7, with 7 bases aligning to TRBD2. The V and J ends lost 2 bases and 0 bases, in that order; junction bases with no gene match: 10. Germline V gene sequence: CDR1 SGHTA, CDR2 FQGNSA. This CDR3 region has 17 residues. The CDR3 protein is CASSLLAVPTISYEQYF. CDR3 in DNA: TGTGCCAGCAGCTTACTAGCGGTGCCGACCATCTCCTACGAGCAGTACTTC.

This chain uses TRBV6-5 with TRBJ1-3, with 7 bases aligning to TRBD1. Germline assignment: CDR1 MNHEY and CDR2 SVGAGI. V gave up 7 bases and J gave up 4 bases; unmatched junction bases: 10. This CDR3 has 15 residues. CDR3 loop: CASTSGQLIGNTIYF. CDR3 DNA sequence: TGTGCCAGCACCTCGGGACAGCTGATCGGAAACACCATATATTTT.

The CDR3 DNA reads TGTGCCAGCAGTGACTTGGCAGGAAGAGTTGGGCAGCCCCAGCATTTT. Translation: CASSDLAGRVGQPQHF. V is TRBV2 and J is TRBJ1-5; no clear D gene. CDR1 is SNHLY, CDR2 FYNNEI, per germline. V lost 3 bases, J lost 7 bases, and 19 bases lay in between. The CDR3 spans 16 residues.

V gene TRBV6-5 combines with J gene TRBJ1-5; unclear D gene. Trimming removed 7 bases at V and 1 base at J, with 11 bases between. Germline CDR1 MNHEY, CDR2 SVGAGI. The CDR3 covers 14 residues. This CDR3 reads CASIGSLSNQPQHF. As DNA, the CDR3 is TGTGCCAGCATCGGGTCATTGAGCAATCAGCCCCAGCATTTT.

This chain uses TRBV9 with TRBJ2-5, with D possibly being TRBD1 or TRBD2 (7 bases each). Looked up from germline, CDR1 is SGDLS and CDR2 is YYNGEE. Deletions cut 0 bases from V and 5 bases from J, with 14 bases between. The CDR3 length is 15 residues. The CDR3 DNA sequence: TGTGCCAGCAGCGTAGGGGGAGGGGGCTCGGAGACCCAGTACTTC. This translates into CASSVGGGGSETQYF.

This clone has just one count. This rearrangement joins TRBV28 to TRBJ1-6; D gene ambiguous. V was trimmed by 7 bases and J by 0 bases, leaving 10 bases between them. CDR1 and CDR2 from the germline V gene are MDHEN and SYDVKM. This CDR3 has 15 residues. The CDR3 sequence: CASNGGGSYNSPLHF. The CDR3 region has the DNA TGTGCCAGCAACGGAGGAGGCTCCTATAATTCACCCCTCCACTTT.

This sequence joins TRBV5-6 and TRBJ1-4; D remains unclear. This CDR3 is 13 amino acids long. V lost 0 bases, J lost 5 bases, and 5 bases lay in between. Germline V lookup: CDR1 SGHDT, CDR2 YYEEEE. The CDR3 reads CASSLGVNEKLFF. CDR3 nucleotide sequence: TGTGCCAGCAGCTTGGGGGTCAATGAAAAACTGTTTTTT.

This CDR3 is CASSPRGGDQPQHF. CDR3 in DNA: TGTGCCAGCAGCCCCAGGGGGGGGGATCAGCCCCAGCATTTT. This chain uses TRBV7-2 with TRBJ1-5; 7 nucleotides align to TRBD1. This CDR3 spans 14 amino acids. Per germline, CDR1 SGHTA and CDR2 FQGNSA. V shed 5 bases and J 5 bases; nucleotides not matched to a gene: 6.

The chain employs TRBV7-2 and TRBJ2-5; D gene uncertain. The ends were cut back, 8 bases at V and 3 bases at J, with 13 bases in the middle. From germline, CDR1 is SGHTA and CDR2 FQGNSA. The CDR3 contains 13 residues. The CDR3 sequence is CASSAVREETQYF. CDR3 nucleotide sequence: TGTGCCAGCTCCGCGGTTAGGGAAGAGACCCAGTACTTC.

The CDR3 spells CASSGTDAYEQYF. The CDR3 nucleotides are TGTGCCAGCAGTGGGACGGACGCCTACGAGCAGTACTTC. V usage is TRBV12-3 or TRBV12-4 and J usage is TRBJ2-7; D may be TRBD1 or TRBD2 (5 bases each). The CDR3 covers 13 residues. Trimming cost V 5 bases and J 2 bases, with 10 bases left between them.

The chain uses TRBV27 and TRBJ2-7; TRBD1 matches 8 bases. The CDR3 extends over 16 amino acids. Trimming cost V 6 bases and J 0 bases; bases outside gene matches: 10. Germline CDR1 MNHEY, CDR2 SMNVEV (reference sequence). The CDR3 DNA reads TGTGCCAGCAGGAAAAGACAGGGGTCCGGCTCCTACGAGCAGTACTTC. Protein product: CASRKRQGSGSYEQYF.

This clone occurred a few times. This rearrangement joins TRBV10-1 to TRBJ1-2; possibly TRBD1 for D (6 bases). The germline CDR1 and CDR2 sequences are WNHNN and SYGVQD (reference sequence). The CDR3 is made up of 17 amino acids. Trimming removed 3 bases from V and 4 bases from J, with 21 bases in between. CDR3 in DNA: TGCGCCAGCAGTGATATACTCAACAGGGAAGGTAGCTATGGCTACACCTTC. This codes for CASSDILNREGSYGYTF.

The chain links TRBV21-1 to TRBJ2-7; TRBD2, the D gene given by the table, was not confirmed from the DNA. TRBV21-1 corresponds to a pseudogene. The CDR3 length is 19 residues. CDR3: CASSKGEGSGSPSSYEQYF. The CDR3 nucleotides read TGTGCCAGCAGCAAAGGTGAGGGAAGCGGGAGCCCGAGCTCCTACGAGCAGTACTTC.

Comment on this clone: This CDR3 is also generated by other DNA sequences in the sample. The chain is built from TRBV18 and TRBJ2-5; no clear D. The germline V gene encodes CDR1 KGHSH and CDR2 LQKENI. The CDR3 sequence is 13 residues long. Trimming removed 0 bases from V and 2 bases from J, with 4 bases in between. CDR3 amino acids: CASSPPGQETQYF. The CDR3 DNA reads as TGTGCCAGCTCACCACCAGGACAAGAGACCCAGTACTTC.

This CDR3 reads CASSVTHRGLSTYEQYF. The CDR3 coding sequence is TGTGCCAGCAGCGTAACCCACAGGGGGCTTTCTACCTACGAGCAGTACTTC. The chain couples TRBV7-9 to TRBJ2-7; 9 bases map to TRBD1. Germline CDR1 is SEHNR and CDR2 is FQNEAQ (reference sequence). V dropped 5 bases and J dropped 2; count of bases not matched to a gene: 13. This CDR3 spans 17 amino acids.